These 23 T cell receptor beta chains came from one sample sequenced in a study of T cells in Graves' hyperthyroidism and ophthalmopathy. What was amplified from RNA transcripts were TCR beta CDR3 regions. An initial round of RT-PCR targeting the TCR CDR3 relied on the HTBI primer set. TCRdb reanalysed the multiplex PCR reads using MiXCR and keeps one entry per CDR3 protein. The table lists roughly 700,000 distinct CDR3 sequences, roughly a third of them singletons. What was sequenced was blood. The source is a middle-aged woman with Graves' hyperthyroidism.

The chain combines TRBV4-3 with TRBJ2-5, with TRBD1 identical over 8 bases. The germline V gene has CDR1 LGHNA and CDR2 YSLEER. V shed 0 bases, J shed 5 bases, and the junction held 2 bases outside the gene matches. The length of the CDR3 is 14 residues. CDR3 coding DNA: TGCGCCAGCAGCCAAGAAGCAGGGGGCGAGACCCAGTACTTC. It codes for CASSQEAGGETQYF.

The J gene is TRBJ2-4, the V gene TRBV7-9; the D call may be TRBD1 or TRBD2 (5 bases each). The CDR3 has 13 residues. Trimming stripped 7 bases from V and 5 bases from J, with 12 bases between. CDR1 is SEHNR, CDR2 FQNEAQ, per germline (reference sequence). CDR3 loop: CASNRDPQNIQYF. CDR3 in DNA: TGTGCCAGCAACCGGGACCCACAAAACATTCAGTACTTC.

This clonotype was seen many times. The chain combines TRBV10-3 with TRBJ2-5, with D perhaps TRBD2 (5 bases). Trimming took 0 bases from V and 5 from J, leaving 16 bases between them. CDR3 size: 16 residues. Germline V gene lookup returns CDR1 ENHRY and CDR2 SYGVKD. CDR3 DNA sequence: TGTGCCATCAGTGAGTCGAAATGGGGAGTCGAGGAGACCCAGTACTTC. Protein: CAISESKWGVEETQYF.

The chain is built from TRBV24-1 and TRBJ2-5, with TRBD2 as a possible D gene (6 bases). The CDR3 has 15 residues. The germline V and J ends were trimmed by 2 bases and 0 bases, with 9 bases remaining between them. CDR1 is KGHDR and CDR2 is SFDVKD in the germline V gene. The CDR3 sequence: CATSDSSGYQETQYF. The CDR3 DNA reads TGTGCCACCAGTGATTCCAGCGGGTACCAAGAGACCCAGTACTTC.

This clonotype was counted between two and nine times. The chain has TRBV5-1 and TRBJ2-5; 10 bases are a match to TRBD1. The germline V gene has CDR1 SGHRS and CDR2 YFSETQ. This CDR3 spans 15 amino acids. Unmatched junction bases numbered 7, after V lost 3 bases and J lost 5 bases. The CDR3 protein is CASSSRDRGLETQYF. CDR3 DNA: TGCGCCAGCAGCTCCCGGGACAGGGGCCTGGAGACCCAGTACTTC.

This clonotype was detected ten times or more. V is TRBV7-9 and J is TRBJ1-1; D possibly corresponds to TRBD1 (5 bases). The V end was cut by 10 bases, the J end by 4 bases, with 16 bases between. The CDR3 length is 13 residues. Germline assignment: CDR1 SEHNR and CDR2 FQNEAQ (reference sequence). The CDR3 nucleotides read TGTGCCACAGGATGGGGCCAGGGCACTGAAGCTTTCTTT. It is translated as CATGWGQGTEAFF.

This clonotype was counted many times. The chain carries TRBV7-9 and TRBJ1-2, with TRBD1 matching over 8 bases. V lost 5 bases and J lost 2; bases outside the gene matches: 4. The CDR3 is 14 residues long. Per germline, CDR1 SEHNR and CDR2 FQNEAQ (reference sequence). The CDR3 spells CASSQGAGNYGYTF. The CDR3 region has the DNA TGTGCCAGCAGCCAGGGGGCAGGCAACTATGGCTACACCTTC.

The rearrangement joins TRBV10-2 to TRBJ2-2, with TRBD1 as a possible D gene (6 bases). Per germline, CDR1 WSHSY and CDR2 SAAADI. V shed 1 base and J shed 5 bases, with 14 bases lying between them. This CDR3 is 16 amino acids long. This chain's CDR3 is CASSEFRGPETGELFF. For the CDR3, the DNA is TGCGCCAGCAGTGAGTTCAGGGGCCCTGAGACCGGGGAGCTGTTTTTT.

The chain recombines TRBV4-1 with TRBJ2-7; D is perhaps TRBD2 (6 bases). V shed 3 bases and J shed 2 bases, with 20 bases lying between them. The CDR3 has 17 residues. Germline CDR1 is MGHRA and CDR2 is YSYEKL. The CDR3 loop is CASSQDPAVADTYEQYF. As DNA, the CDR3 is TGCGCCAGCAGCCAGGACCCTGCGGTAGCGGATACCTACGAGCAGTACTTC.

The J gene is TRBJ1-2, the V gene TRBV5-8; a possible D gene is TRBD1 (5 bases). The CDR3 consists of 14 residues. The V gene's germline CDR1 is SGHTS and CDR2 YDEGEE. Between the trimmed V and J ends, which lost 0 bases and 1 base, there was a span of 7 bases. CDR3 in DNA: TGTGCCAGCAGCTTGGTAGGGGATAACTATGGCTACACCTTC. It specifies CASSLVGDNYGYTF.

The chain uses TRBV7-9 and TRBJ1-1; unclear D gene. Trimming shortened V by 5 bases and J by 1 base, and 11 bases separated the two germline ends. CDR3 length: 14 amino acids. Germline V CDR1 and CDR2: SEHNR, FQNEAQ (reference sequence). For the CDR3, the DNA is TGTGCCAGCAGCCGAACAGAGAAGAACACTGAAGCTTTCTTT. Its protein is CASSRTEKNTEAFF.

The genes are TRBV7-3 and TRBJ2-7, with D perhaps matching TRBD1 or TRBD2 (6 bases each). Germline assignment: CDR1 SGHTA and CDR2 FQGTGA. This CDR3 region has 14 residues. Trimming stripped 3 bases from V and 3 bases from J, with 12 bases between. CDR3 amino acids: CASSFAGGLYEQYF. The CDR3 DNA follows: TGTGCCAGCAGCTTTGCCGGGGGCCTCTACGAGCAGTACTTC.

This clonotype has only a few counts. The chain recombines TRBV19 with TRBJ1-5; 7 bases line up with TRBD1. The CDR3 sequence is 14 residues long. Unmatched junction bases numbered 12, after V lost 1 base and J lost 15 bases. Germline V gene data show CDR1 as LNHDA and CDR2 as SQIVND (reference sequence). The CDR3 reads CASSIGVGDSPAHF. DNA of the CDR3: TGTGCCAGTAGTATAGGGGTCGGGGACAGCCCTGCGCATTTT.

Notes on this clonotype: The final CDR3 position lacks the conserved phenylalanine or tryptophan, pointing to a likely read error. This chain uses TRBV7-2 with TRBJ2-7; perhaps TRBD1 as D (5 bases). This CDR3 region has 15 residues. CDR1 SGHTA and CDR2 FQGNSA come from the germline V gene. With 3 bases removed from V and 9 bases from J, the gap between germline ends came to 21 bases. The CDR3 DNA reads TGTGCCAGCAGCTTTTATCCCGTTTTAGGGGTGGGGCAGTACCTC. It translates to CASSFYPVLGVGQYL.

This clonotype was detected ten times or more. The chain uses TRBV7-8 and TRBJ1-2, with D possibly matching TRBD1 (6 bases). Germline V gene sequence: CDR1 SGHVS, CDR2 FQNEAQ. Trimming took off 6 bases at V and 8 bases at J, with 16 bases between the two ends. This CDR3 has 13 residues. In nucleotides, the CDR3 is TGTGCCAGCAGTCAACAACAGGGAATAGGCTACACCTTC. As protein: CASSQQQGIGYTF. Variable domain in full (rest from reference TRBV7-8 and TRBJ1-2): GAGVSQSPRYKVAKRGQDVALRCDPISGHVSLFWYQQALGQGPEFLTYFQNEAQLDKSGLPSDRFFAERPEGSVSTLKIQRTQQEDSAVYLCASSQQQGIGYTFGSGTRLTVV.

The gene calls are TRBV29-1 and TRBJ2-7; TRBD1 matches 10 bases. J was trimmed by 6 bases and V by 5 bases; bases with no gene match: 13. CDR1 SQVTM and CDR2 ANQGSEA come from the germline V gene. The CDR3 runs 15 residues. Here the CDR3 reads CSVWVLGDRGVEQYF. CDR3 in DNA: TGCAGCGTTTGGGTCTTGGGGGACAGGGGCGTCGAGCAGTACTTC.

CDR3 residues: CARTAGQGINEQYF. CDR3 coding DNA: TGTGCCAGAACTGCCGGACAGGGAATCAACGAGCAGTACTTC. The chain carries TRBV19 and TRBJ2-7, with 8 bases lining up with TRBD1. The V gene's germline CDR1 is LNHDA and CDR2 SQIVND (reference sequence). V was pared by 9 bases and J by 5 bases, with 12 bases of the junction left unmatched. This CDR3 has 14 amino acids.

CDR3 loop: CASSPLGTVSYEQYF. For the CDR3, the DNA is TGTGCCAGCAGTCCCTTAGGGACAGTCTCCTACGAGCAGTACTTC. This chain links TRBV28 with TRBJ2-7; 7 positions match TRBD1. The CDR3 consists of 15 residues. J was trimmed by 0 bases and V by 5 bases; bases with no gene match: 7. Looked up from germline, CDR1 is MDHEN and CDR2 is SYDVKM.

The sample holds many counts of this clonotype. The chain joins TRBV6-6 to TRBJ2-7; D gene ambiguous. Germline V gene data show CDR1 as MNHNY and CDR2 as SVGAGI (reference sequence). V lost 5 bases and J 3 bases, leaving 8 bases between the germline ends. This CDR3 comprises 12 residues. The CDR3 loop reads CASSHRNYEQYF. Here the CDR3 DNA reads TGTGCCAGCAGTCACAGAAACTACGAGCAGTACTTC.

This clonotype was observed a few times. The chain combines TRBV27 with TRBJ1-1; 8 bases line up with TRBD1. With 8 bases clipped from V and 2 bases from J, the junction kept 7 bases outside the gene matches. CDR1 is MNHEY, CDR2 SMNVEV, per germline (reference sequence). CDR3 size: 14 residues. The CDR3 region has the DNA TGTGCCAGCCGAGGACAGGGTATTAACACTGAAGCTTTCTTT. Translation: CASRGQGINTEAFF.

About this clonotype: This sequence may be a read error, since a much larger clone differs from it by one base. The chain uses TRBV15 and TRBJ1-1; 7 bases line up with TRBD1. The CDR3 spans 13 residues. Germline V lookup: CDR1 LNHNV, CDR2 YYDKDF (reference sequence). The ends lost 5 bases at V and 5 bases at J; junction bases unmatched: 5. In DNA, the CDR3 is TGTGCCACCAGCTCGACAGGGAAAACTGAAGCTTTCTTT. As protein: CATSSTGKTEAFF.

On this clonotype: A much larger clone differs from this one at a single base, so this may be a read error. The chain couples TRBV7-9 to TRBJ1-2; TRBD1 is a possible D gene (5 bases). Germline CDR1 and CDR2: SEHNR and FQNEAQ (reference sequence). The length of the CDR3 is 14 residues. Trimming removed 3 bases at V and 0 bases at J, with 8 bases between. The CDR3 nucleotides read TGTGCCAGCAGCTTGCGGGGGGCTAACTATGGCTACACCTTC. Its protein product is CASSLRGANYGYTF.

This chain connects TRBV5-1 to TRBJ1-5, with D possibly matching TRBD1 (5 bases). Trimming removed 2 bases at V and 8 bases at J, with 14 bases between. Germline loops: CDR1 SGHRS, CDR2 YFSETQ. The CDR3 spans 14 residues. This CDR3 reads CASSFSGGGEPQHF. Here the CDR3 DNA reads TGCGCCAGCAGCTTTTCCGGGGGGGGAGAGCCCCAGCATTTT. Supplemented by reference TRBV5-1 and TRBJ1-5, the full variable domain reads KAGVTQTPRYLIKTRGQQVTLSCSPISGHRSVSWYQQTPGQGLQFLFEYFSETQRNKGNFPGRFSGRQFSNSRSEMNVSTLELGDSALYLCASSFSGGGEPQHFGDGTRLSIL.